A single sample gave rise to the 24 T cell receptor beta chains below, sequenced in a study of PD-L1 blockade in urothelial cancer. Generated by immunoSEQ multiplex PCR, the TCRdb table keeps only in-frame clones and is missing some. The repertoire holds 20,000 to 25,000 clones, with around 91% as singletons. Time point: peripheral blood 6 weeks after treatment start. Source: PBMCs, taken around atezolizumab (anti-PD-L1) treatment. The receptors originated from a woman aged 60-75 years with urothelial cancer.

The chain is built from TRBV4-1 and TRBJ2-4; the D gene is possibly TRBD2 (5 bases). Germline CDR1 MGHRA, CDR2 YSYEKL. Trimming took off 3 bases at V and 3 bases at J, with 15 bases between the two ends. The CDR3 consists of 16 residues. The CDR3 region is CASSHFPRTGKNIQYF. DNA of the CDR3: TGCGCCAGCAGCCACTTCCCCAGGACTGGCAAAAACATTCAGTACTTC.

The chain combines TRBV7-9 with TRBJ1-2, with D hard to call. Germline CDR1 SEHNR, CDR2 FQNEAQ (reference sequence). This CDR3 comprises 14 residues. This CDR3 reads CVLGPGGSGNGYTF. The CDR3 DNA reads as TGTGTCCTTGGACCAGGAGGATCGGGGAATGGCTACACCTTC.

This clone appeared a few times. CDR3 sequence reads: CAISGAGSSSPLHF. CDR3 DNA: TGTGCCATCAGTGGGGCAGGGTCGAGTTCACCCCTCCACTTT. The chain employs TRBV10-3 and TRBJ1-6, with D perhaps TRBD1 (5 bases). The CDR3 totals 14 residues. Germline V gives CDR1 ENHRY, CDR2 SYGVKD. Trimming pared 4 bases from V and 9 bases from J, leaving 13 bases between.

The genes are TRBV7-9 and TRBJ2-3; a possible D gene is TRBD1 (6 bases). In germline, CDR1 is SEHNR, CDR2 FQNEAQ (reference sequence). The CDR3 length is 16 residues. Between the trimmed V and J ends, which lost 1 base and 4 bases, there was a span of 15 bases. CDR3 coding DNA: TGTGCCAGCAGCTTAGGGGGCGCACCAGGGGCAGATACGCAGTATTTT. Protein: CASSLGGAPGADTQYF.

CDR3 sequence: CASSLDAGSYNEQFF. For the CDR3, the DNA is TGTGCCAGCAGCTTAGATGCAGGGTCCTACAATGAGCAGTTCTTC. The J gene is TRBJ2-1, the V gene TRBV11-3; D is possibly TRBD1 (5 bases). The V and J ends lost 0 bases and 1 base respectively, with 7 bases between them. This CDR3 is 15 amino acids long. CDR1 is SGHNT and CDR2 is YENEEA in the germline V gene.

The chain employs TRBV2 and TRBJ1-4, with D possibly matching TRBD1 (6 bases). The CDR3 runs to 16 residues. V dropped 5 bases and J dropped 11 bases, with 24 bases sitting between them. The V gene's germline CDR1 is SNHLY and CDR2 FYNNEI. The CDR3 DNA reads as TGTGCCAGCAGTCCTTTCGGGCAGGGGTTAATGAGGAAACTGTTTTTT. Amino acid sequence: CASSPFGQGLMRKLFF.

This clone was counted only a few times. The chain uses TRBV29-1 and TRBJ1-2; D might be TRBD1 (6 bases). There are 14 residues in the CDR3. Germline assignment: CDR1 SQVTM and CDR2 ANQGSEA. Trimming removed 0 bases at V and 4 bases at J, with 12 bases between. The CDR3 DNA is TGCAGCGTTGAAGATCCAGGGGCCATCTATGGCTACACCTTC. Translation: CSVEDPGAIYGYTF.

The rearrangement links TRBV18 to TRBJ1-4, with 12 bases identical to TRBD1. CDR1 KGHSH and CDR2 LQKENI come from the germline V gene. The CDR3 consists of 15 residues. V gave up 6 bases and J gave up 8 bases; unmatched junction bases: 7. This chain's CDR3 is CASSAGTGGEEKLFF. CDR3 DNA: TGTGCCAGCTCGGCCGGGACAGGGGGCGAGGAAAAACTGTTTTTT.

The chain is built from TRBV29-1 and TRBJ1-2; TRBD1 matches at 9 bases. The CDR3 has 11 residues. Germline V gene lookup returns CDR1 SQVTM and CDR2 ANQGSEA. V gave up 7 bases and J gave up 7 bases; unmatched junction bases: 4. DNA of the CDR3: TGCAGCGCACAGGGGGCGTTTGGCTACACCTTC. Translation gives CSAQGAFGYTF.

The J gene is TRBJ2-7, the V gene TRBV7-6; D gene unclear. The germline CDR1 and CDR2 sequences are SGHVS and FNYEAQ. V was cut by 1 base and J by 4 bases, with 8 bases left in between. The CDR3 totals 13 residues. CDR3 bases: TGTGCCAGCAGCTTAGAAACAGAATACGAGCAGTACTTC. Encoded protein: CASSLETEYEQYF. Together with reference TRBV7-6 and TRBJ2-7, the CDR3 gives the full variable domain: GAGVSQSPRYKVTKRGQDVALRCDPISGHVSLYWYRQALGQGPEFLTYFNYEAQQDKSGLPNDRFSAERPEGSISTLTIQRTEQRDSAMYRCASSLETEYEQYFGPGTRLTVT.

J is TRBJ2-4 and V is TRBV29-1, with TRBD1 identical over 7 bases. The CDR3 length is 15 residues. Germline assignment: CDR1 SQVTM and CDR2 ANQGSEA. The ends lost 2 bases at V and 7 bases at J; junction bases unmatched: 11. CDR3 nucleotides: TGCAGCGTTGAAAAGGGAGACAGGGTTGGCAACATTCAGTACTTC. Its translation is CSVEKGDRVGNIQYF. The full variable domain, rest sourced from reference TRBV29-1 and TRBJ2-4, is SAVISQKPSRDICQRGTSLTIQCQVDSQVTMMFWYRQQPGQSLTLIATANQGSEATYESGFVIDKFPISRPNLTFSTLTVSNMSPEDSSIYLCSVEKGDRVGNIQYFGAGTRLSVL.

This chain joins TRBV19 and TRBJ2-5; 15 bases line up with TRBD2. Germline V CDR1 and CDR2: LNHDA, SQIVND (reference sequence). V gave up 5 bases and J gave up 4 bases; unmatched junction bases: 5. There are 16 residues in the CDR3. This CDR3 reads CASSGTSGRIRETQYF. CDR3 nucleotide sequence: TGTGCCAGTAGTGGGACTAGCGGGAGGATTCGAGAGACCCAGTACTTC. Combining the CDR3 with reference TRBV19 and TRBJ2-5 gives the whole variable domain DGGITQSPKYLFRKEGQNVTLSCEQNLNHDAMYWYRQDPGQGLRLIYYSQIVNDFQKGDIAEGYSVSREKKESFPLTVTSAQKNPTAFYLCASSGTSGRIRETQYFGPGTRLLVL.

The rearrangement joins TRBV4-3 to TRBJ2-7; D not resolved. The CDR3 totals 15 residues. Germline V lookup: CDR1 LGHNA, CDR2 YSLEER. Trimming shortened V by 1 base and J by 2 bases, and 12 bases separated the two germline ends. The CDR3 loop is CASSQAPGRTYEQYF. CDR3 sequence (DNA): TGCGCCAGCAGCCAAGCTCCAGGTCGCACCTACGAGCAGTACTTC.

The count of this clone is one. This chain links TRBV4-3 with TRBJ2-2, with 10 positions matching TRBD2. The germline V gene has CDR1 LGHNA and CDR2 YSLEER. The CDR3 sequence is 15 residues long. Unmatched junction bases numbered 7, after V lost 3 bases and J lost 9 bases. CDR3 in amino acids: CASSQVASGSRELFF. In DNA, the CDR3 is TGCGCCAGCAGCCAGGTGGCTAGCGGGAGCCGGGAGCTGTTTTTT.

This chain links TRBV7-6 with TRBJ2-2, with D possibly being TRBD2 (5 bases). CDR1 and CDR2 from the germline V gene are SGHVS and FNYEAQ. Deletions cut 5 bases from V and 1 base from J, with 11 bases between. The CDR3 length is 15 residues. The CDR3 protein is CASSQLVRNTGELFF. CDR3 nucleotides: TGTGCCAGCAGCCAACTAGTGCGGAACACCGGGGAGCTGTTTTTT.

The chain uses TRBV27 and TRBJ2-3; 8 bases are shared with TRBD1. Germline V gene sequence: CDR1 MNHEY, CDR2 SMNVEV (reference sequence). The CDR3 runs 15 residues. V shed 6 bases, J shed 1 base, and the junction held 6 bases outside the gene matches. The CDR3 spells CASSEQGARTDTQYF. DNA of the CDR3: TGTGCCAGCAGCGAGCAGGGGGCGCGCACAGATACGCAGTATTTT.

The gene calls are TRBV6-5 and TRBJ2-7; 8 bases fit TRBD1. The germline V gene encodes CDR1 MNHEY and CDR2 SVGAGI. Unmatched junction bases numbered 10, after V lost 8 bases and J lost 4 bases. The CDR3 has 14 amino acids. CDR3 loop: CASGSGTGVYEQYF. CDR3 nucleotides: TGTGCCAGCGGGTCCGGGACAGGAGTTTACGAGCAGTACTTC.

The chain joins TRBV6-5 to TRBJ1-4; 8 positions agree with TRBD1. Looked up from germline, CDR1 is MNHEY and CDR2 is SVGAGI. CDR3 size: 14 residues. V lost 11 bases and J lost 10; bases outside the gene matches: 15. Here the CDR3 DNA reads TGTGCCGTCGCCTCAGGGGGCGGGGAGGGAAAACTGTTTTTT. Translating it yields CAVASGGGEGKLFF.

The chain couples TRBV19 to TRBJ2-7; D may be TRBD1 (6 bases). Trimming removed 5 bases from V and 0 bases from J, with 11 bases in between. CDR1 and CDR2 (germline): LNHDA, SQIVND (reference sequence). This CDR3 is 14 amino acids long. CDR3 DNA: TGTGCCAGTAGTGTAACAGGGAGCTCCTACGAGCAGTACTTC. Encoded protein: CASSVTGSSYEQYF.

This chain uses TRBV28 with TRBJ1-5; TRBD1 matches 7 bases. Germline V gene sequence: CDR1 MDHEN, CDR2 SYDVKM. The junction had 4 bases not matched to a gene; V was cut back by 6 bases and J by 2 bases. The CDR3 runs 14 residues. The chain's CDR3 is CASSFGQGNQPQHF. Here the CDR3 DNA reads TGTGCCAGCAGCTTCGGACAGGGCAATCAGCCCCAGCATTTT.

Written as DNA, the CDR3 is TGTGCTAGTGGGCCAAGGGGTGGGGCAGACAATGAGCAGTTCTTC. As protein: CASGPRGGADNEQFF. The genes are TRBV12-5 and TRBJ2-1; D is perhaps TRBD1 (5 bases). The V gene's germline CDR1 is LGHNT and CDR2 FRNRAP. The CDR3 is 15 amino acids. Trimming shortened V by 6 bases and J by 5 bases, and 17 bases separated the two germline ends.

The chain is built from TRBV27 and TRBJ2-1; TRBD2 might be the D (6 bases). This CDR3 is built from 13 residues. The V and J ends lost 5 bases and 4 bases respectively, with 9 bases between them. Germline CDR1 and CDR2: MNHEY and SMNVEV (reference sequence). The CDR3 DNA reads TGTGCCAGCAGTCTAGCGAGGTACAATGAGCAGTTCTTC. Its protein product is CASSLARYNEQFF.

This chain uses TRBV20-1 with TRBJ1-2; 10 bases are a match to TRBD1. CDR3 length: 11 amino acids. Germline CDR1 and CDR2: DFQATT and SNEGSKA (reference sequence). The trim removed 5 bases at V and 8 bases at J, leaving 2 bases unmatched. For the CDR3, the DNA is TGCAGTGCTCCGACAGGGGGCGGCTACACCTTC. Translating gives CSAPTGGGYTF.

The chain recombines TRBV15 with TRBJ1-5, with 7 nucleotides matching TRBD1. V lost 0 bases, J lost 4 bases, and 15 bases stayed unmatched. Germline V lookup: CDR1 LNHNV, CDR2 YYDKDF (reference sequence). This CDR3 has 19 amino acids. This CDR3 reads CATSRELRPSDRRNQPQHF. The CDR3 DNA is TGTGCCACCAGCAGAGAGCTACGGCCGTCGGACAGGAGAAATCAGCCCCAGCATTTT.